Listed here are 17 T cell receptor beta chains from one sample, sequenced in a study of shared clonotypes between healthy human individuals. Generated by immunoSEQ multiplex PCR, the TCRdb table keeps only in-frame clones and is missing some. The sample includes some 2,100,000 clones, nearly 97% of them seen just once. What was sequenced was naive CD4+ T cells sorted from blood. As for subset: CD45RA+ positively selected. These receptors all stem from a man aged 18-30 years in good health.

The J gene is TRBJ2-5, the V gene TRBV28; 11 positions agree with TRBD2. Germline lookup yields CDR1 MDHEN and CDR2 SYDVKM. V trimming: 9 bases; J trimming: 11 bases; junction bases outside the gene matches: 14. This CDR3 spans 14 amino acids. The CDR3 DNA follows: TGTGCCAGTTTAGCGGGAGGGCCTGGCCGTCGGCAGTACTTC. It is translated as CASLAGGPGRRQYF.

The sample holds one count of this clone. The genes are TRBV11-2 and TRBJ1-6, with D unclear. Germline V gives CDR1 SGHAT, CDR2 FQNNGV. The CDR3 spans 14 residues. V lost 3 bases to trimming and J lost 10 bases, with 13 bases between them. CDR3 residues: CASSFEGAGSPLHF. DNA of the CDR3: TGTGCCAGCAGCTTTGAGGGAGCCGGATCACCCCTCCACTTT.

The V call is TRBV13, the J call TRBJ2-1; TRBD2 agrees at 13 bases. V dropped 0 bases and J dropped 5; count of bases not matched to a gene: 10. Per the germline V gene, CDR1 is PRHDT and CDR2 is FYEKMQ (reference sequence). The CDR3 has 19 amino acids. The CDR3 is CASSLGNRLAGGGDNEQFF. The CDR3 DNA follows: TGTGCCAGCAGCTTAGGAAATCGACTAGCGGGAGGAGGTGACAATGAGCAGTTCTTC.

The chain couples TRBV4-3 to TRBJ1-5; D uncertain. The ends were cut back, 0 bases at V and 6 bases at J, with 12 bases in the middle. CDR1 and CDR2 (germline): LGHNA, YSLEER. CDR3 length: 15 amino acids. CDR3 region: CASSQDHIVPQPQHF. CDR3 nucleotides: TGCGCCAGCAGCCAAGATCACATAGTTCCTCAGCCCCAGCATTTT.

With respect to this clone: Other DNA sequences in this specimen translate into the identical CDR3. The rearrangement joins TRBV7-9 to TRBJ2-7, with TRBD2 identical over 8 bases. Germline V gene lookup returns CDR1 SEHNR and CDR2 FQNEAQ (reference sequence). After removal of 5 bases from V and 7 bases from J, the junction contained 4 bases not matched to a gene. The CDR3 extends over 12 amino acids. In nucleotides, the CDR3 is TGTGCCAGCAGCCCCCCTAGCGGGGAGCAGTACTTC. Protein product: CASSPPSGEQYF.

This chain uses TRBV6-1 with TRBJ1-1; D not certain. Germline CDR1 reads MNHNS; CDR2 reads SASEGT. Trimming took 6 bases from V and 1 from J, leaving 12 bases between them. This CDR3 is 14 amino acids long. The CDR3 nucleotides read TGTGCCAGCAGCTCCTTGGGCGGGAACACTGAAGCTTTCTTT. Translated, it gives CASSSLGGNTEAFF.

The chain carries TRBV30 and TRBJ2-7; tentative D call: TRBD1 (6 bases). CDR1 and CDR2 (germline): GTSNPN, SVGIG (reference sequence). V was pared by 4 bases and J by 3 bases, with 13 bases between. This CDR3 region has 13 residues. The CDR3 here is CAWKRTVLYEQYF. CDR3 in DNA: TGTGCCTGGAAGCGGACAGTACTCTACGAGCAGTACTTC.

The chain joins TRBV7-3 to TRBJ2-1; unclear D gene. This CDR3 has 11 amino acids. Trimming took 4 bases from V and 8 from J, leaving 6 bases between them. CDR1 is SGHTA, CDR2 FQGTGA, per germline. In DNA, the CDR3 is TGTGCCAGCAGCTCGGGCTATGAGCAGTTCTTC. It is translated as CASSSGYEQFF.

This rearrangement joins TRBV30 to TRBJ2-7; 10 nucleotides align to TRBD1. CDR3 length: 15 amino acids. The germline V gene has CDR1 GTSNPN and CDR2 SVGIG (reference sequence). The J segment lost 2 bases and the V segment lost 5 bases, leaving 9 bases of the junction unmatched. The CDR3 nucleotides are TGTGCCTGGGCCAGGGGGGGACAGGGGCCCTACGAGCAGTACTTC. It translates to CAWARGGQGPYEQYF.

The rearrangement joins TRBV7-9 to TRBJ1-4; TRBD1 might be the D (5 bases). CDR3 size: 16 residues. The V and J ends lost 5 bases and 2 bases respectively, with 15 bases between them. Germline lookup yields CDR1 SEHNR and CDR2 FQNEAQ (reference sequence). CDR3 DNA: TGTGCCAGCAGCCCGGGCGGGTCAGGGACTAATGAAAAACTGTTTTTT. Protein sequence: CASSPGGSGTNEKLFF.

The rearrangement joins TRBV9 to TRBJ2-2; 8 nucleotides line up with TRBD1. V lost 4 bases, J lost 3 bases, and 8 bases stayed unmatched. From germline, CDR1 is SGDLS and CDR2 YYNGEE. The CDR3 covers 16 residues. This chain's CDR3 is CASSHRTGKDTGELFF. The CDR3 DNA reads TGTGCCAGCAGCCACCGGACAGGGAAAGACACCGGGGAGCTGTTTTTT.

The chain uses TRBV6-1 and TRBJ2-1; TRBD1 matches 10 bases. V was clipped by 4 bases and J by 7 bases; unmatched bases: 4. The germline V gene has CDR1 MNHNS and CDR2 SASEGT. This CDR3 spans 14 amino acids. The CDR3 coding sequence is TGTGCCAGCAGTGTGGGACAGGGGATAAATGAGCAGTTCTTC. Translation: CASSVGQGINEQFF.

The V call is TRBV19, the J call TRBJ1-1, with D maybe TRBD1 (5 bases). Trimming took off 8 bases at V and 0 bases at J, with 10 bases between the two ends. CDR3 length equals 13 residues. Looked up from germline, CDR1 is LNHDA and CDR2 is SQIVND (reference sequence). The CDR3 DNA follows: TGTGCCAGTGGGAAGACAGTGAACACTGAAGCTTTCTTT. Translated, it gives CASGKTVNTEAFF.

The chain links TRBV2 to TRBJ1-3, with a weak D call TRBD1 (6 bases). V was shortened by 6 bases and J by 0 bases, with 12 bases between the two germline ends. CDR3 length equals 15 residues. Germline V CDR1 and CDR2: SNHLY, FYNNEI. CDR3 bases: TGTGCCAGCAGCCGTGACAGGCCCTCTGGAAACACCATATATTTT. It is translated as CASSRDRPSGNTIYF.

In its sample, this clone was seen a few times. This chain joins TRBV6-6 and TRBJ2-7; a possible D gene is TRBD2 (6 bases). In germline, CDR1 is MNHNY, CDR2 SVGAGI (reference sequence). The CDR3 is 13 amino acids. V was shortened by 5 bases and J by 0 bases, with 8 bases between the two germline ends. The DNA for the CDR3 is TGTGCCAGCAGTGGGGGGAGCTCCTACGAGCAGTACTTC. Its translation: CASSGGSSYEQYF.

V is TRBV27 and J is TRBJ1-5; 8 bases are a match to TRBD1. CDR1 is MNHEY, CDR2 SMNVEV, per germline (reference sequence). This CDR3 comprises 15 residues. The junction had 8 bases not matched to a gene; V was cut back by 4 bases and J by 6 bases. In nucleotides, the CDR3 is TGTGCCAGCAGTTCGGGACAGGTGGAAGGTCAGCCCCAGCATTTT. Encoded protein: CASSSGQVEGQPQHF.

The chain couples TRBV5-4 to TRBJ2-7, with 9 bases fitting TRBD2. This CDR3 is built from 15 residues. Per the germline V gene, CDR1 is SGHNT and CDR2 is YYREEE (reference sequence). Losses at the gene ends were 4 bases for V and 1 base for J; bases not matched to a gene: 6. The CDR3 DNA reads TGTGCCAGCAGCAGGCCGGGACTAGCATCCTACGAGCAGTACTTC. Encoded protein: CASSRPGLASYEQYF.